This T cell receptor beta chain was observed in a study of blood T cell repertoires in COVID-19. Background on the study: Spain, Italy and the United States supplied samples that represented acute and convalescent COVID-19. Nucleic acid was either cDNA or gDNA, and it came from T cells, B-cell-depleted T cells, or PBMCs.

Original data processing: Estimates of nucleated cell counts were drawn from the amplification of reference gene primers. Repertoires were generated with immunoSEQ multiplex PCR, while TCRdb's copy carries only in-frame clones and drops some. The DNA gave D and trimming, while V, J and clone size come from that table. The sample holds roughly 410,000 clones, approximately 87% seen once. This CDR3 spans 16 amino acids. The junction had 9 bases not matched to a gene; V was cut back by 4 bases and J by 5 bases. Germline CDR1 and CDR2: MNHEY and SVGAGI. It was during active infection that Seattle patients were enrolled and then longitudinally followed.

The TCR originated in an older woman with COVID-19, enrolled during active disease. The source material was peripheral blood. V usage is TRBV6-5 and J usage is TRBJ1-1, with 11 bases fitting TRBD1. Written as DNA, the CDR3 is TGTGCCAGCAGTTCAGCACCGGGACAGGGGGGGACTGAAGCTTTCTTT. As protein: CASSSAPGQGGTEAFF.